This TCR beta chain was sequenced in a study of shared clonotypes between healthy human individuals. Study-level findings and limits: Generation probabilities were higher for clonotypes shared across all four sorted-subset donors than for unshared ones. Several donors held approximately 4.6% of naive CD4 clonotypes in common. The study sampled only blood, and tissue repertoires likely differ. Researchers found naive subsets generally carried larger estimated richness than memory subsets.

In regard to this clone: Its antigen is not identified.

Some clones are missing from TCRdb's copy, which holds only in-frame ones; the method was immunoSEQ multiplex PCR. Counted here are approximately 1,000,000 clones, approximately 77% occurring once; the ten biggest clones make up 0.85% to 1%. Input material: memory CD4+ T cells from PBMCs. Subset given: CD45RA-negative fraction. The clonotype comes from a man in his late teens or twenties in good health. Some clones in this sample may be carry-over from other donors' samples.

DNA for the CDR3: TGTGCCAGCAGCGCCGTCGGACTATTCTCTGGAAACACCATATATTTT. It encodes CASSAVGLFSGNTIYF. V and J are TRBV9 and TRBJ1-3; D remains unclear. V was shortened by 3 bases and J by 0 bases, with 13 bases between the two germline ends. CDR1 and CDR2 (germline): SGDLS, YYNGEE. CDR3 length: 16 residues.